This passage covers 7 T cell receptor beta chains from one sample sequenced in a study of tissue T cells after allogeneic stem cell transplantation. Generated by immunoSEQ multiplex PCR, the TCRdb table keeps only in-frame clones and is missing some. Of approximately 17,000 clones listed, about 70% are singletons. Input material: spleen. The receptors stem from a female BALB/c mouse in good health. The strain's MHC haplotype is H2-d.

In the case of this clone: The germline and genes are mouse ones. The CDR3 end is not reached by the read, which stops 1 residue before it; the germline J gene fills it in. This chain uses TRBV29 with TRBJ1-6, with D maybe TRBD1 (6 bases). TRBJ1-6 is an open reading frame whose function is uncertain. CDR1 MSHET and CDR2 SYDVDS come from the germline V gene. The CDR3 is 15 residues long. Trimming took 1 base from V and 5 from J, leaving 9 bases between them. The CDR3: CASSLWGANNSPLYF. CDR3 DNA (partial): TGTGCTAGCAGTTTATGGGGGGCAAATAATTCGCCCCTCTAC.

As to this clone: All gene names here are mouse names. Read sequence stops 1 residue before the CDR3 end, and the germline J gene provides the missing end. V gene TRBV13-3 combines with J gene TRBJ1-2; D uncertain. Trimming left V 0 bases short and J 3 bases short, with 3 bases between. Per germline, CDR1 NNHDY and CDR2 SYVADS. This CDR3 has 12 residues. The sequenced CDR3 bases are TGTGCCAGCAGTGATGGGGACTCCGACTACACC. Translating gives CASSDGDSDYT. The complete CDR3 reads CASSDGDSDYTF.

Worth noting for this clone: Mouse germline and gene names are used. The read is 1 residue too short to cover the CDR3 end, so that end is filled in from the germline J gene. V gene TRBV5 combines with J gene TRBJ2-5; 9 bases agree with TRBD2. The CDR3 consists of 13 residues. Trimming took 6 bases from V and 2 from J; bases not matched to a gene: 0. From germline, CDR1 is LGHNA and CDR2 YNLKQL (reference sequence). The sequenced CDR3 bases are TGTGCCAGCAGTGGGGGGGCCCAAGACACCCAGTAC. Encoded protein: CASSGGAQDTQY. The CDR3 as a whole reads CASSGGAQDTQYF.

Turning to this clone: Germline and genes here are mouse. The missing CDR3 end, 1 residue past where the read stops, is filled in from the germline J gene. The chain is built from TRBV13-2 and TRBJ2-3; possible D gene TRBD1, 5 bases. The length of the CDR3 is 14 residues. From germline, CDR1 is NNHNN and CDR2 SYGAGS (reference sequence). With 0 bases removed from V and 3 bases from J, the gap between germline ends came to 8 bases. The CDR3 sequence: CASGDAGWAETLYF. Partial CDR3 DNA: TGTGCCAGCGGTGATGCAGGGTGGGCAGAAACGCTGTAT.

With respect to this clone: The genes are named according to mouse. The read stops 1 residue short of the end of the CDR3; the missing end is completed from the germline J gene. The genes are TRBV5 and TRBJ2-1; no firm D call. Germline values: CDR1 LGHNA, CDR2 YNLKQL (reference sequence). The CDR3 has 14 amino acids. With 3 bases removed from V and 0 bases from J, the gap between germline ends came to 6 bases. The CDR3 sequence is CASSHPNNYAEQFF. The sequenced part of the CDR3 DNA is TGTGCCAGCAGCCACCCAAATAACTATGCTGAGCAGTTC.

A remark on this clone: Mouse gene names apply. The read stops 1 residue short of the end of the CDR3; the missing end is completed from the germline J gene. Other DNA sequences within the sample encode an identical CDR3. The chain uses TRBV19 and TRBJ2-5, with D perhaps given as TRBD1 or TRBD2 (6 bases each). The CDR3 has 15 residues. Germline V CDR1 and CDR2: FNHDT, SITEND (reference sequence). Trimming removed 0 bases from V and 0 bases from J, with 8 bases in between. CDR3 bases read: TGTGCCAGCAGTATAGGAGGGGGGAACCAAGACACCCAGTAC. Encoded protein: CASSIGGGNQDTQY. The entire CDR3 protein reads CASSIGGGNQDTQYF.

A note on this clone: The genes and germline here are from mouse. Coverage ceases 1 residue before the CDR3 finishes, and the germline J gene fills in the end. This chain joins TRBV14 and TRBJ2-7, with TRBD2 matching over 10 bases. The CDR3 consists of 12 residues. Germline CDR1 SGHDT, CDR2 FRDEAV. V shed 5 bases and J 7 bases; nucleotides not matched to a gene: 3. The CDR3 loop is CASRPGLGEQYF. The part of the CDR3 DNA that was read is TGTGCCAGCAGACCGGGACTGGGGGAACAGTAC.